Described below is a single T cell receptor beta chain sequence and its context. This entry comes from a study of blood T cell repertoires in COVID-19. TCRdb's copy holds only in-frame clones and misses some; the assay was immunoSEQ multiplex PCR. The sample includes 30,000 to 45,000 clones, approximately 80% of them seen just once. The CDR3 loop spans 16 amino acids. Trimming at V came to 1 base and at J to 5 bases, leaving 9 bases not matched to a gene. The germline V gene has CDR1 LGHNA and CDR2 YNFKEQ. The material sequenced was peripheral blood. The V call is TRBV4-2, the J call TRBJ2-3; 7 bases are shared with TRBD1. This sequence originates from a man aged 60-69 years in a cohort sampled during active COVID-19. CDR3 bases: TGTGCCAGCAGCCAAGGATCGACAGGGAGAGGAGATACGCAGTATTTT. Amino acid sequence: CASSQGSTGRGDTQYF.